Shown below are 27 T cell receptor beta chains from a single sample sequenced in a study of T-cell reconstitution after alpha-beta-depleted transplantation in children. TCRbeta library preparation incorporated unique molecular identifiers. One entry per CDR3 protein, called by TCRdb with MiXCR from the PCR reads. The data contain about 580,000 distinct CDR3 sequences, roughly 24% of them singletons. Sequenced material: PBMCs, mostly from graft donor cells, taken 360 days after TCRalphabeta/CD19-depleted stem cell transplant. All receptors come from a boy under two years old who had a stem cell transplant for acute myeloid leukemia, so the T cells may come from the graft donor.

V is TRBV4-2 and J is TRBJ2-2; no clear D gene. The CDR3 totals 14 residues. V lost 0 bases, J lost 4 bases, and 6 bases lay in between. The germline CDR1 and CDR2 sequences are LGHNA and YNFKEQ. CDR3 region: CASSQDFSTGELFF. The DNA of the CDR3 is TGTGCCAGCAGCCAAGATTTCAGCACCGGGGAGCTGTTTTTT.

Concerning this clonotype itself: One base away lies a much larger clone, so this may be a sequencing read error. The CDR3 is CSASDRVRGGEQYF. Written as DNA, the CDR3 is TGCAGTGCTAGCGACAGGGTACGGGGTGGCGAGCAGTACTTC. The genes are TRBV20-1 and TRBJ2-7; 7 positions agree with TRBD1. This CDR3 comprises 14 residues. The V gene's germline CDR1 is DFQATT and CDR2 SNEGSKA (reference sequence). Trimming removed 3 bases from V and 6 bases from J; junction bases left unmatched: 11.

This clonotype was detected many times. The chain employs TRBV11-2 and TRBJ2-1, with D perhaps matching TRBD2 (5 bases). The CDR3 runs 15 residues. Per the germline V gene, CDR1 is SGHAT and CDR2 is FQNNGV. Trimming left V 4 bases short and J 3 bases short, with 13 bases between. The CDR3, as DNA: TGTGCCAGCAGCTCGGTGGAGGTAATCTACAATGAGCAGTTCTTC. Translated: CASSSVEVIYNEQFF.

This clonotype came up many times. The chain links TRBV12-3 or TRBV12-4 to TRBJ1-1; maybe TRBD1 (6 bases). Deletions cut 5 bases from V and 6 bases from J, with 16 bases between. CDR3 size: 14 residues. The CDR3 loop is CASSPIIGGPEAFF. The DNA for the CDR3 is TGTGCCAGCAGTCCCATCATAGGGGGGCCTGAAGCTTTCTTT.

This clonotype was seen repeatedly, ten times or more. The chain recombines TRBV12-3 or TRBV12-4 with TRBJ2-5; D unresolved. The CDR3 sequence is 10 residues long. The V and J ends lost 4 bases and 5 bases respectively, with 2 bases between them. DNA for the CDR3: TGTGCCAGCAGTTATGAGACCCAGTACTTC. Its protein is CASSYETQYF.

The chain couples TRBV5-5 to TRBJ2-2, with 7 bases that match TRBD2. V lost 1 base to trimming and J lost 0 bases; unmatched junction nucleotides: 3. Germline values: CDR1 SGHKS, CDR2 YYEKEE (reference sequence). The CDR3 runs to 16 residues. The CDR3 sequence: CASSLYSGANTGELFF. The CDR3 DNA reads TGTGCCAGCAGCTTGTACAGCGGGGCGAACACCGGGGAGCTGTTTTTT.

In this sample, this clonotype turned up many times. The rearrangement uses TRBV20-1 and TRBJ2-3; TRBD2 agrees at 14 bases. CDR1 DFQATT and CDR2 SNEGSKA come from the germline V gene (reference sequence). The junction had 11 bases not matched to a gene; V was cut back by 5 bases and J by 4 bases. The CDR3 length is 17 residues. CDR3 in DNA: TGCAGTGCTGATCCGCGACTAGCGGGGGGGTCGCCAGATACGCAGTATTTT. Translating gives CSADPRLAGGSPDTQYF.

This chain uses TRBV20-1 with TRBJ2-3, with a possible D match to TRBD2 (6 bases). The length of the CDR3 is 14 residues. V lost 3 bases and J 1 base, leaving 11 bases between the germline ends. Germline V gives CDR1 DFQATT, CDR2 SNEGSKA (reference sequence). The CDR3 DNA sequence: TGCAGTGCTAGCGCGGGATATGGCACAGATACGCAGTATTTT. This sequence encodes CSASAGYGTDTQYF.

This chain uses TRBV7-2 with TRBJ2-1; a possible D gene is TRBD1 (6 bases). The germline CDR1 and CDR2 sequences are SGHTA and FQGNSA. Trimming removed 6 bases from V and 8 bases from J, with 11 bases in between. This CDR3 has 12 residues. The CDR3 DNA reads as TGTGCCAGCAGGGGGGCTAGCTATGAGCAGTTCTTC. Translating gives CASRGASYEQFF.

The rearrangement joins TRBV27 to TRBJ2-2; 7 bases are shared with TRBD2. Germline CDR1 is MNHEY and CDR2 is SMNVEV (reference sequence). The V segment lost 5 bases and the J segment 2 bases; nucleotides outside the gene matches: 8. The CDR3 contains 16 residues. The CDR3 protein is CASSLKAGLNTGELFF. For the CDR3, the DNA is TGTGCCAGCAGTCTAAAAGCGGGACTTAACACCGGGGAGCTGTTTTTT.

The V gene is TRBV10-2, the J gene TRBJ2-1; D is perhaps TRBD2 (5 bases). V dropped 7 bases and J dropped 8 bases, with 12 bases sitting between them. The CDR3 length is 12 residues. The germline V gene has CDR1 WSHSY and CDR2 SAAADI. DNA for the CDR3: TGCGCCAGCAAGGTGAGGGCTCATGAGCAGTTCTTC. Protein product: CASKVRAHEQFF.

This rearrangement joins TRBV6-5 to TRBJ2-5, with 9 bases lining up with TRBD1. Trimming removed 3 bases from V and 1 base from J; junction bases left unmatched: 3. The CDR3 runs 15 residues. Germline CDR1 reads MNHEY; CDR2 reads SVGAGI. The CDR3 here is CASSYGTGSQETQYF. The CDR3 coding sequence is TGTGCCAGCAGTTATGGGACAGGGAGCCAAGAGACCCAGTACTTC.

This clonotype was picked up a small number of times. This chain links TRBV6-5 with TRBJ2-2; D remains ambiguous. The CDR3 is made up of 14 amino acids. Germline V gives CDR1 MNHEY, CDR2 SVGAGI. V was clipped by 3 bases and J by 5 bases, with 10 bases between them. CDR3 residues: CASSYIEETGELFF. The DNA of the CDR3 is TGTGCCAGCAGTTATATAGAGGAAACCGGGGAGCTGTTTTTT.

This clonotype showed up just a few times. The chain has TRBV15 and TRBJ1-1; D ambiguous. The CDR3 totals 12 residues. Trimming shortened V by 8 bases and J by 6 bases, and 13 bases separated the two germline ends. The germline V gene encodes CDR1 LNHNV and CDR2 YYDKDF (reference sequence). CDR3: CATAVGLAEAFF. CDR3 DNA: TGTGCCACCGCAGTGGGCCTCGCTGAAGCTTTCTTT.

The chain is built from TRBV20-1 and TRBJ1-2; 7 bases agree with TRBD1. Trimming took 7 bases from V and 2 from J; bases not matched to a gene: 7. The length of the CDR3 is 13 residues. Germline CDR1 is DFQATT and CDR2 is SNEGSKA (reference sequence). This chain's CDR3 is CSVTGATNYGYTF. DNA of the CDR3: TGCAGTGTAACAGGGGCCACAAACTATGGCTACACCTTC.

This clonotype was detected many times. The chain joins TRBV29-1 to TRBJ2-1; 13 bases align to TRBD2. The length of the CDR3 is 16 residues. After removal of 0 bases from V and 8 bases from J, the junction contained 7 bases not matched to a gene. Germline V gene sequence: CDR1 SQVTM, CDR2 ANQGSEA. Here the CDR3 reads CSVEDKLAGGRYEQFF. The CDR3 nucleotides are TGCAGCGTTGAAGACAAACTAGCGGGGGGGCGCTATGAGCAGTTCTTC.

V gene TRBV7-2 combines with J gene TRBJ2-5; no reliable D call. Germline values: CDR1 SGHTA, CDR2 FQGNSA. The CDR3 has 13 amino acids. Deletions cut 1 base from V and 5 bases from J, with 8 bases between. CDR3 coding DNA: TGTGCCAGCAGCTTAGTTCGTCTGGAGACCCAGTACTTC. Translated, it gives CASSLVRLETQYF.

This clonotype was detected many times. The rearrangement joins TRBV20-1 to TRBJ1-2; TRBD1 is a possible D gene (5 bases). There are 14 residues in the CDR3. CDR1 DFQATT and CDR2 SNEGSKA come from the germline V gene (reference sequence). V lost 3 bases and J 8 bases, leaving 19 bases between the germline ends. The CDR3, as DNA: TGCAGTGCTAGCCCCCCGGGACGCTTAGGGGGCTACACCTTC. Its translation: CSASPPGRLGGYTF.

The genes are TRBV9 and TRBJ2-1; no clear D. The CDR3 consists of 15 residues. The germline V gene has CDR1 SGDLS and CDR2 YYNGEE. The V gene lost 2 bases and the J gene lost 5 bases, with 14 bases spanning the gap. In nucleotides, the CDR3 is TGTGCCAGCAGCGTTTCCCGACTTGCCGACAATGAGCAGTTCTTC. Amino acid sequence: CASSVSRLADNEQFF.

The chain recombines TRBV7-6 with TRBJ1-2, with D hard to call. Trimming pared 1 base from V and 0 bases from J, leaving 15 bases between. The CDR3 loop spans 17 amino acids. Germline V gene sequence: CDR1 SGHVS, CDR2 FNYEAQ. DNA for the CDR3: TGTGCCAGCAGCTTAGTCGCCCGGGGAGGAGCTAACTATGGCTACACCTTC. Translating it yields CASSLVARGGANYGYTF.

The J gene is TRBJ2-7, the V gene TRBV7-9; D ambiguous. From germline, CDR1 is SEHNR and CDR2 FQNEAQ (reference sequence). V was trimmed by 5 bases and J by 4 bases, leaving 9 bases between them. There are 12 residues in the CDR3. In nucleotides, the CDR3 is TGTGCCAGCAGCGCCAGTGGGTACGAGCAGTACTTC. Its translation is CASSASGYEQYF.

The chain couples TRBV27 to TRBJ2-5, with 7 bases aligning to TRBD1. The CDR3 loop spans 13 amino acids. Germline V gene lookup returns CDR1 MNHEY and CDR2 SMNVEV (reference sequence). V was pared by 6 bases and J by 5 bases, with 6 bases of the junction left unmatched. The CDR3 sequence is CASRTGMMETQYF. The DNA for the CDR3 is TGTGCCAGCAGGACAGGGATGATGGAGACCCAGTACTTC.

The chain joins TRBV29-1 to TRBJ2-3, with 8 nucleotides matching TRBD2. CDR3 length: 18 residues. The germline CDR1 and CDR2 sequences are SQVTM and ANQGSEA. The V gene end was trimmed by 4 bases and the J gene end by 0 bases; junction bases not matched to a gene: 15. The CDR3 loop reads CSVGVAQTSVLSTDTQYF. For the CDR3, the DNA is TGCAGCGTTGGTGTTGCCCAGACTAGCGTCCTTAGCACAGATACGCAGTATTTT.

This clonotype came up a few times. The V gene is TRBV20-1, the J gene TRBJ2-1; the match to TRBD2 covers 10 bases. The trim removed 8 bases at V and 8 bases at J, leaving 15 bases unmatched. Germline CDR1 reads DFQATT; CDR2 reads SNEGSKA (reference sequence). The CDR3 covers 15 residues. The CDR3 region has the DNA TGCAGTTCGAGAACGGCTAGCGGGGGATCCTATGAGCAGTTCTTC. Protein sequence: CSSRTASGGSYEQFF.

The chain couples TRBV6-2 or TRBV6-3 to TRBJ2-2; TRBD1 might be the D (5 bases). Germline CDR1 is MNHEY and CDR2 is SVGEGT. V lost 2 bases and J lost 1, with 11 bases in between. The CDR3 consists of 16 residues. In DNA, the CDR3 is TGTGCCAGCAGTTACGGTCCAGGGATGAACACCGGGGAGCTGTTTTTT. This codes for CASSYGPGMNTGELFF.

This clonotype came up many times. CDR3 in amino acids: CASSPFWIPYEQYV. The CDR3 DNA follows: TGTGCCAGCTCACCATTTTGGATACCCTACGAGCAGTACGTC. The V gene is TRBV18, the J gene TRBJ2-7, with D unclear. The CDR3 consists of 14 residues. Germline V lookup: CDR1 KGHSH, CDR2 LQKENI. The V end lost 2 bases, the J end lost 2 bases, and 10 bases lay between the germline ends.

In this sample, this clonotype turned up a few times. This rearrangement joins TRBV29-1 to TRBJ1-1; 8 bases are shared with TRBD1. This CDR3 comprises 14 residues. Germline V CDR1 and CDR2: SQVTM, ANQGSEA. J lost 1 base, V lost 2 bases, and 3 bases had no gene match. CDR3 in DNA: TGCAGCGTTGAACAGGGGGCAAGGAACACTGAAGCTTTCTTT. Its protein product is CSVEQGARNTEAFF. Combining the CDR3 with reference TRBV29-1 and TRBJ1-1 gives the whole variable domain SAVISQKPSRDICQRGTSLTIQCQVDSQVTMMFWYRQQPGQSLTLIATANQGSEATYESGFVIDKFPISRPNLTFSTLTVSNMSPEDSSIYLCSVEQGARNTEAFFGQGTRLTVV.